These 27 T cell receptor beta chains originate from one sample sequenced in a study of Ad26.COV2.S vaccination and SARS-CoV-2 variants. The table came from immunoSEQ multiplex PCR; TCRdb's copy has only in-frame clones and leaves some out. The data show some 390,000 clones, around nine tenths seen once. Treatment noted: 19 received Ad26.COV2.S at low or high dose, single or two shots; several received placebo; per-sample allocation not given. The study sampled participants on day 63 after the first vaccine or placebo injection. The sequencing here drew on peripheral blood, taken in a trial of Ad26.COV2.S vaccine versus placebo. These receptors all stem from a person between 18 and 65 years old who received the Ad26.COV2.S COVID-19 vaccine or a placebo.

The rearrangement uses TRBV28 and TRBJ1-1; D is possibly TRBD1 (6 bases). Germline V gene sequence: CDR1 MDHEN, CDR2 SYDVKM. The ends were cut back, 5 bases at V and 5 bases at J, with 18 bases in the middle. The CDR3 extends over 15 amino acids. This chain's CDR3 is CASSRGGRGRTEAFF. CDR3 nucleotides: TGTGCCAGCAGTAGGGGGGGACGGGGGCGGACTGAAGCTTTCTTT.

CDR3 DNA: TGTGCCACTCGAAACACCATATATTTT. Translated, it gives CATRNTIYF. This rearrangement joins TRBV24-1 to TRBJ1-3; D is undetermined. V lost 10 bases to trimming and J lost 5 bases, with 2 bases between them. There are 9 residues in the CDR3. The germline V gene encodes CDR1 KGHDR and CDR2 SFDVKD.

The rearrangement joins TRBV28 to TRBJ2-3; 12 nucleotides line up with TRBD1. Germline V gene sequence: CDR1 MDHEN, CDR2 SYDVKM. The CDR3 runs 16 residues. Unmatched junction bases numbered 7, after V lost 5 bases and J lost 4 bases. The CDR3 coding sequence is TGTGCCAGCAGTGGGACAGGGGGCGCGGTCGCAGATACGCAGTATTTT. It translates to CASSGTGGAVADTQYF. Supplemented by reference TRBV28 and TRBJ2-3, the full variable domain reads DVKVTQSSRYLVKRTGEKVFLECVQDMDHENMFWYRQDPGLGLRLIYFSYDVKMKEKGDIPEGYSVSREKKERFSLILESASTNQTSMYLCASSGTGGAVADTQYFGPGTRLTVL.

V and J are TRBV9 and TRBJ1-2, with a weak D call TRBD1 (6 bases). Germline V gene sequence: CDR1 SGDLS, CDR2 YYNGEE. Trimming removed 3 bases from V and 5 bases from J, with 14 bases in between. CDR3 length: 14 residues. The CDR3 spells CASSERGGAYGYTF. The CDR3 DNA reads TGTGCCAGCAGCGAACGAGGGGGGGCGTATGGCTACACCTTC.

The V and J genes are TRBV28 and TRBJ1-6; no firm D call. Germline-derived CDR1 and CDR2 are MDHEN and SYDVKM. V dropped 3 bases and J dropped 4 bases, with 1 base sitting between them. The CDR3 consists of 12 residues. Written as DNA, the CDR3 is TGTGCCAGCAGTTTTTATAATTCACCCCTCCACTTT. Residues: CASSFYNSPLHF.

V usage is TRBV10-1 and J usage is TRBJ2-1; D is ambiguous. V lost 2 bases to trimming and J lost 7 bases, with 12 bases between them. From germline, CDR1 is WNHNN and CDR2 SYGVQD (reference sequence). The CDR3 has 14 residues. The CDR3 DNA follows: TGCGCCAGCAGTGAGGTGGCCTGGAGTAATGAGCAGTTCTTC. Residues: CASSEVAWSNEQFF.

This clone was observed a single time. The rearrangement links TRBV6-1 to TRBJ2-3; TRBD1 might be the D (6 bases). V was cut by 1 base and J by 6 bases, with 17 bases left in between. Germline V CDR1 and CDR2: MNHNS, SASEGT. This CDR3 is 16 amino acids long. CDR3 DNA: TGTGCCAGCAGTGAAGAAGGCTGGGGGCGCGGGGATACGCAGTATTTT. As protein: CASSEEGWGRGDTQYF.

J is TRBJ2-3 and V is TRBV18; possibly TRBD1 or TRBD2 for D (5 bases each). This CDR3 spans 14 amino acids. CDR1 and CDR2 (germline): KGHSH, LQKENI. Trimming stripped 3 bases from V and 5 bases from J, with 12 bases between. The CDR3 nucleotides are TGTGCCAGCTCACCGGGGACCCCAGGAGATACGCAGTATTTT. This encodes CASSPGTPGDTQYF.

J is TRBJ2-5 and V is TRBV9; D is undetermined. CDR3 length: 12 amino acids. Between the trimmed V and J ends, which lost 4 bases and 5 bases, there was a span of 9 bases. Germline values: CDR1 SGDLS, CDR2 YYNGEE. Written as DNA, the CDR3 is TGTGCCAGCAGCCCTGGTATGGAGACCCAGTACTTC. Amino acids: CASSPGMETQYF. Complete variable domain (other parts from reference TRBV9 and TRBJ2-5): DSGVTQTPKHLITATGQRVTLRCSPRSGDLSVYWYQQSLDQGLQFLIQYYNGEERAKGNILERFSAQQFPDLHSELNLSSLELGDSALYFCASSPGMETQYFGPGTRLLVL.

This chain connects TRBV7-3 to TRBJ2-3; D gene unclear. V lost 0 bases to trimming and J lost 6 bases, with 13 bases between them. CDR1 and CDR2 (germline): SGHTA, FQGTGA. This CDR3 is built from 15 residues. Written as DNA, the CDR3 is TGTGCCAGCAGCTTAACGGGATCTAGATTGGATACGCAGTATTTT. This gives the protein CASSLTGSRLDTQYF. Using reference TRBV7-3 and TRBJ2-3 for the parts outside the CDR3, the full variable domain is GAGVSQTPSNKVTEKGKYVELRCDPISGHTALYWYRQSLGQGPEFLIYFQGTGAADDSGLPNDRFFAVRPEGSVSTLKIQRTERGDSAVYLCASSLTGSRLDTQYFGPGTRLTVL.

The CDR3 spells CASRPRQRYEQYF. The CDR3 bases are TGTGCCAGTAGGCCTAGACAGCGCTACGAGCAGTACTTC. J is TRBJ2-7 and V is TRBV19; tentative D call: TRBD1 (5 bases). The germline CDR1 and CDR2 sequences are LNHDA and SQIVND (reference sequence). V was clipped by 6 bases and J by 3 bases, with 12 bases between them. The CDR3 is 13 residues long.

CDR3 nucleotide sequence: TGTGCCAGCAGTACGGGATACCGCACAGATACGCAGTATTTT. This translates into CASSTGYRTDTQYF. This sequence joins TRBV6-5 and TRBJ2-3, with TRBD2 as a possible D gene (5 bases). V was shortened by 5 bases and J by 1 base, with 10 bases between the two germline ends. Germline assignment: CDR1 MNHEY and CDR2 SVGAGI. The CDR3 length is 14 residues.

The chain's CDR3 is CASSFGTGGNQPQHF. The CDR3 DNA reads TGTGCCAGCAGCTTTGGGACAGGGGGGAATCAGCCCCAGCATTTT. The chain joins TRBV11-2 to TRBJ1-5, with 11 bases fitting TRBD1. The germline gives CDR1 SGHAT, CDR2 FQNNGV. The CDR3 sequence is 15 residues long. Trimming removed 3 bases from V and 4 bases from J; junction bases left unmatched: 2.

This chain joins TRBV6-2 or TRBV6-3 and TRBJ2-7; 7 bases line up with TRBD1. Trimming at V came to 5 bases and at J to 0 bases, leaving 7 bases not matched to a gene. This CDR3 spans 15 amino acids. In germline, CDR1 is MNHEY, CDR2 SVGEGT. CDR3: CASSTWDSHSYEQYF. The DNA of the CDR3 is TGTGCCAGCAGTACCTGGGACAGCCACTCCTACGAGCAGTACTTC.

CDR3 loop: CAWSSADITEAFF. CDR3 in DNA: TGTGCCTGGAGCTCGGCAGATATTACTGAAGCTTTCTTT. The chain has TRBV30 and TRBJ1-1, with D unresolved. The germline V gene encodes CDR1 GTSNPN and CDR2 SVGIG (reference sequence). The CDR3 is 13 residues long. V was clipped by 3 bases and J by 5 bases, with 13 bases between them. The full variable domain, completed using reference TRBV30 and TRBJ1-1, is SQTIHQWPATLVQPVGSPLSLECTVEGTSNPNLYWYRQAAGRGLQLLFYSVGIGQISSEVPQNLSASRPQDRQFILSSKKLLLSDSGFYLCAWSSADITEAFFGQGTRLTVV.

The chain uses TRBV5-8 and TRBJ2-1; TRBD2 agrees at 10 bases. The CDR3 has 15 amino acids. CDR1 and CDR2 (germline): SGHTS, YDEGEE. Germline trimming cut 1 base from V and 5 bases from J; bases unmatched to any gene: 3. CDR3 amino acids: CASSLILAGHNEQFF. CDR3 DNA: TGTGCCAGCAGCTTGATACTAGCGGGACACAATGAGCAGTTCTTC.

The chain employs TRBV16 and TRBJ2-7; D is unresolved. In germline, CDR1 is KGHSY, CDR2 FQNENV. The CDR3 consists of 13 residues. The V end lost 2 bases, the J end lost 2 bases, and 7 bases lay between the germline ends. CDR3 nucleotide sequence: TGTGCCAGCAGCCAAGTTGAGCCCTACGAGCAGTACTTC. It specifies CASSQVEPYEQYF.

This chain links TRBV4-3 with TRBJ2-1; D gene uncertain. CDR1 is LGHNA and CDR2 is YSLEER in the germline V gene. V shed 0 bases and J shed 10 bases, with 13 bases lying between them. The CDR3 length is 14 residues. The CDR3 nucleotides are TGCGCCAGCAGCCAAGATCCTTATTTAGGGGAGCAGTTCTTC. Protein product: CASSQDPYLGEQFF.

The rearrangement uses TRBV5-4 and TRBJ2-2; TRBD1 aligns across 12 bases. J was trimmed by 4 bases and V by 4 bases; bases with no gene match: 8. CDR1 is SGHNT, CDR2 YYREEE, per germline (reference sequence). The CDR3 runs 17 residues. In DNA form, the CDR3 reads TGTGCCAGCAGCCTCCAAGGGACAGGGGGCGGCACCGGGGAGCTGTTTTTT. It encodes CASSLQGTGGGTGELFF.

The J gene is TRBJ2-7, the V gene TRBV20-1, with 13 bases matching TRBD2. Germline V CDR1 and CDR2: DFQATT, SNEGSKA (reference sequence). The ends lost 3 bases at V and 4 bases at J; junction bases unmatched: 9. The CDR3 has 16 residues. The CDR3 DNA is TGCAGTGCTAGTGGACTAGCGGGAGTTCTTGGGTACGAGCAGTACTTC. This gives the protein CSASGLAGVLGYEQYF.

The CDR3 DNA is TGCGCCAGCAGCCCTTTCGCAGATCCCCGAAACTATGGCTACACCTTC. This encodes CASSPFADPRNYGYTF. This chain joins TRBV4-1 and TRBJ1-2; D is uncertain. Germline CDR1 is MGHRA and CDR2 is YSYEKL. Between the trimmed V and J ends, which lost 4 bases and 2 bases, there was a span of 17 bases. The length of the CDR3 is 16 residues.

CDR3 nucleotides: TGTGCCAGCAGCTTGCGAGCTCAGCCCCAGCATTTT. This encodes CASSLRAQPQHF. This chain uses TRBV5-6 with TRBJ1-5; D unresolved. Germline V CDR1 and CDR2: SGHDT, YYEEEE. V was cut by 1 base and J by 6 bases, with 5 bases left in between. The CDR3 loop spans 12 amino acids.

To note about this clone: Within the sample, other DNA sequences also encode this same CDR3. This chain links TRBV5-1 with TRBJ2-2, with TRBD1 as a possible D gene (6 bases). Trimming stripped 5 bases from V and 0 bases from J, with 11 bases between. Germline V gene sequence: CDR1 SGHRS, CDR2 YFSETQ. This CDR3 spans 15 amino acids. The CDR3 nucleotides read TGCGCCAGCAGTGGGACACTAGCGAACACCGGGGAGCTGTTTTTT. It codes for CASSGTLANTGELFF.

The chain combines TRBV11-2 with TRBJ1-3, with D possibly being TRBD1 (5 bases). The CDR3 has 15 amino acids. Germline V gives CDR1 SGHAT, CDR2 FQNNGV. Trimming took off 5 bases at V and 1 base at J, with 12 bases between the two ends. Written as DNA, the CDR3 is TGTGCCAGCAGCCCCCGACAGTTTTCTGGAAACACCATATATTTT. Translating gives CASSPRQFSGNTIYF.

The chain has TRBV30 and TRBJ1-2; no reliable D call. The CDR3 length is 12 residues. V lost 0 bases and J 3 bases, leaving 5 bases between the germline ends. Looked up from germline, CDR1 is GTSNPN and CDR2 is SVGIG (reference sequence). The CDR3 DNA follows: TGTGCCTGGAGTGTAGACTACTATGGCTACACCTTC. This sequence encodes CAWSVDYYGYTF.

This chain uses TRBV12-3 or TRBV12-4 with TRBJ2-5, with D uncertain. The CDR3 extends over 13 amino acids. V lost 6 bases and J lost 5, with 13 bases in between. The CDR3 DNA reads TGTGCCAGCAGCTGGAGCCAGTGGGAGACCCAGTACTTC. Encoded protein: CASSWSQWETQYF.

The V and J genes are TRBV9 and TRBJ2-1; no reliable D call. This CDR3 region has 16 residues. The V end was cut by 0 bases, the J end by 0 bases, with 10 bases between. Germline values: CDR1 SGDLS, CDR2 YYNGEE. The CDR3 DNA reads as TGTGCCAGCAGCGTAGAATCTCGCGGCTCCTACAATGAGCAGTTCTTC. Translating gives CASSVESRGSYNEQFF.